Below are 29 T cell receptor beta chains sequenced from a single sample in a study of regulatory T cells in long-lasting Graves disease. Investigators prepared the TCR beta libraries by applying iRepertoire HTBI primers and Arm-PCR of CDR3 regions. Via MiXCR, TCRdb re-called the multiplex PCR reads, giving one row per CDR3 protein. The data show around 480,000 distinct CDR3 sequences, roughly 16% seen once. Sample time point: newly diagnosed GD, antithyroid drugs for less than 3 months. PBMC-extracted RNA yielded the TCR library. The data also belong to a second study, concerning T cells in Graves' hyperthyroidism and ophthalmopathy.

Source: peripheral blood mononuclear cells (PBMCs), taken at new diagnosis, from a patient treated with antithyroid drugs. The source of these receptors is a middle-aged man with Graves disease.

This clonotype was observed at least ten times. V usage is TRBV28 and J usage is TRBJ1-2; D unresolved. Trimming removed 4 bases at V and 4 bases at J, with 10 bases between. CDR1 is MDHEN and CDR2 is SYDVKM in the germline V gene. This CDR3 comprises 13 residues. The CDR3, as DNA: TGTGCCAGCAGTTCCGGACCCATCTATGGCTACACCTTC. It encodes CASSSGPIYGYTF.

This clonotype was seen many times. The chain is built from TRBV20-1 and TRBJ1-5; perhaps TRBD1 as D (6 bases). CDR3 size: 14 residues. Per germline, CDR1 DFQATT and CDR2 SNEGSKA (reference sequence). V lost 6 bases to trimming and J lost 1 base, with 13 bases between them. CDR3 DNA: TGCAGTGCCAAATTAACAGGGAGCAATCAGCCCCAGCATTTT. Amino acid sequence: CSAKLTGSNQPQHF.

This clonotype was recorded a few times. The V gene is TRBV6-5, the J gene TRBJ1-1; TRBD1 matches 9 bases. With V trimmed by 4 bases and J by 10 bases, 7 bases remained unmatched. The CDR3 is 13 amino acids. The germline gives CDR1 MNHEY, CDR2 SVGAGI. In nucleotides, the CDR3 is TGTGCCAGCAGTTTCACAGGGGGCGGCGGAGCTTTCTTT. Amino acid sequence: CASSFTGGGGAFF.

This clonotype was observed a few times. This chain joins TRBV7-2 and TRBJ2-1; TRBD1 aligns across 7 bases. This CDR3 spans 16 amino acids. Germline V lookup: CDR1 SGHTA, CDR2 FQGNSA. The trim removed 2 bases at V and 4 bases at J, leaving 8 bases unmatched. The CDR3 region has the DNA TGTGCCAGCAGCTTACGAGGGGGCTCTCGGTACAATGAGCAGTTCTTC. The encoded protein is CASSLRGGSRYNEQFF. Full variable domain (rest looked up from reference TRBV7-2 and TRBJ2-1): GAGVSQSPSNKVTEKGKDVELRCDPISGHTALYWYRQSLGQGLEFLIYFQGNSAPDKSGLPSDRFSAERTGGSVSTLTIQRTQQEDSAVYLCASSLRGGSRYNEQFFGPGTRLTVL.

This clonotype was found many times. V is TRBV11-2 and J is TRBJ1-2, with 7 nucleotides matching TRBD1. This CDR3 region has 13 residues. Germline CDR1 SGHAT, CDR2 FQNNGV. V dropped 4 bases and J dropped 8; count of bases not matched to a gene: 7. DNA of the CDR3: TGTGCCAGCAGCTCCTACAGGGGACACGGCTACACCTTC. Its protein is CASSSYRGHGYTF.

On this clonotype: Because it lacks the conserved phenylalanine or tryptophan at the end, this CDR3 is likely a read error. The CDR3 is CASSLLDTQYL. The CDR3, as DNA: TGTGCCAGCAGTTTATTAGATACGCAGTATCTT. The chain carries TRBV12-3 or TRBV12-4 and TRBJ2-3; the D is unclear. This CDR3 spans 11 amino acids. Trimming shortened V by 2 bases and J by 5 bases, and 2 bases separated the two germline ends.

The chain is built from TRBV3-1 and TRBJ2-7; 11 bases map to TRBD1. This CDR3 is built from 16 residues. CDR1 and CDR2 (germline): LGHDT, YNNKEL (reference sequence). V was clipped by 4 bases and J by 7 bases; unmatched bases: 12. The CDR3 is CASSPVGGQGAGEQYF. The CDR3 bases are TGTGCCAGCAGCCCCGTAGGTGGACAGGGGGCTGGGGAGCAGTACTTC.

The gene calls are TRBV7-6 and TRBJ2-1; TRBD1 agrees at 12 bases. The CDR3 totals 18 residues. Trimming cost V 5 bases and J 7 bases; bases outside gene matches: 15. The V gene's germline CDR1 is SGHVS and CDR2 FNYEAQ. The CDR3 nucleotides are TGTGCCAGCAGCACGAGAACCGGGACAGGGGGCATAGGAAATGAGCAGTTCTTC. This translates into CASSTRTGTGGIGNEQFF.

The chain uses TRBV12-5 and TRBJ1-1; no reliable D call. The V gene lost 6 bases and the J gene lost 0 bases, with 8 bases spanning the gap. The CDR3 spans 13 residues. From germline, CDR1 is LGHNT and CDR2 FRNRAP. CDR3 amino acids: CASGLELNTEAFF. The DNA of the CDR3 is TGTGCTAGTGGCCTTGAGTTGAACACTGAAGCTTTCTTT. Together with reference TRBV12-5 and TRBJ1-1, the CDR3 gives the full variable domain: DARVTQTPRHKVTEMGQEVTMRCQPILGHNTVFWYRQTMMQGLELLAYFRNRAPLDDSGMPKDRFSAEMPDATLATLKIQPSEPRDSAVYFCASGLELNTEAFFGQGTRLTVV.

This clonotype has at least ten counts. The chain recombines TRBV27 with TRBJ2-3; 13 bases are a match to TRBD2. V lost 5 bases to trimming and J lost 2 bases; unmatched junction nucleotides: 4. CDR3 length equals 16 residues. Per the germline V gene, CDR1 is MNHEY and CDR2 is SMNVEV (reference sequence). For the CDR3, the DNA is TGTGCCAGCAGTCAACTAGCGGGAGGGATCACAGATACGCAGTATTTT. Protein product: CASSQLAGGITDTQYF.

The sample holds many counts of this clonotype. The genes are TRBV28 and TRBJ2-4, with 7 bases that match TRBD2. The germline V gene encodes CDR1 MDHEN and CDR2 SYDVKM. V lost 7 bases to trimming and J lost 5 bases; unmatched junction nucleotides: 11. The CDR3 has 15 amino acids. DNA of the CDR3: TGTGCCAGCAATGGGGCGGGCCGGGGGGAAAACATTCAGTACTTC. Encoded protein: CASNGAGRGENIQYF.

This clonotype came up a few times. The chain combines TRBV9 with TRBJ2-7; D is unresolved. The CDR3 contains 13 residues. V lost 0 bases, J lost 7 bases, and 11 bases lay in between. Germline V gives CDR1 SGDLS, CDR2 YYNGEE. This CDR3 reads CASSVGFSGEQYF. The CDR3 DNA reads as TGTGCCAGCAGCGTAGGGTTTAGTGGGGAGCAGTACTTC.

This chain links TRBV6-1 with TRBJ2-5, with D unclear. This CDR3 spans 11 amino acids. Trimming left V 8 bases short and J 5 bases short, with 9 bases between. Germline values: CDR1 MNHNS, CDR2 SASEGT. CDR3 sequence reads: CASEAWETQYF. CDR3 coding DNA: TGTGCCAGCGAGGCCTGGGAGACCCAGTACTTC.

The genes are TRBV2 and TRBJ2-4; 10 bases are shared with TRBD2. The V segment lost 3 bases and the J segment 2 bases; nucleotides outside the gene matches: 4. The CDR3 spans 16 residues. Germline values: CDR1 SNHLY, CDR2 FYNNEI. The CDR3 sequence is CASSEAAGGPKNIQYF. Written as DNA, the CDR3 is TGTGCCAGCAGTGAGGCAGCGGGAGGGCCCAAAAACATTCAGTACTTC.

This clonotype was counted at least ten times. The chain joins TRBV5-1 to TRBJ1-2; TRBD1 might be the D (5 bases). The germline V and J ends were trimmed by 0 bases and 4 bases, with 7 bases remaining between them. In germline, CDR1 is SGHRS, CDR2 YFSETQ. The CDR3 has 13 residues. The CDR3 spells CASSLDGGYGYTF. CDR3 nucleotides: TGCGCCAGCAGCTTGGACGGGGGCTATGGCTACACCTTC.

This clonotype came up many times. This chain uses TRBV28 with TRBJ2-2, with unresolved D. This CDR3 spans 15 amino acids. Germline lookup yields CDR1 MDHEN and CDR2 SYDVKM. Trimming removed 5 bases at V and 0 bases at J, with 10 bases between. CDR3 amino acids: CASSTRTANTGELFF. In nucleotides, the CDR3 is TGTGCCAGCAGTACCAGGACCGCGAACACCGGGGAGCTGTTTTTT.

This sequence joins TRBV5-1 and TRBJ2-3; D ambiguous. Germline V gives CDR1 SGHRS, CDR2 YFSETQ. The V end was cut by 5 bases, the J end by 0 bases, with 10 bases between. This CDR3 is built from 14 residues. CDR3 sequence: CASRFVGSTDTQYF. DNA for the CDR3: TGCGCCAGCAGGTTCGTGGGAAGCACAGATACGCAGTATTTT.

V and J are TRBV29-1 and TRBJ1-4; maybe TRBD1 (6 bases). This CDR3 comprises 16 residues. The V gene lost 7 bases and the J gene lost 0 bases, with 18 bases spanning the gap. Germline V gives CDR1 SQVTM, CDR2 ANQGSEA. The CDR3 sequence: CSAGQRERSTNEKLFF. CDR3 in DNA: TGCAGCGCAGGACAGAGAGAACGTTCAACTAATGAAAAACTGTTTTTT.

This clonotype was observed at least ten times. The chain couples TRBV7-8 to TRBJ2-7; D may be TRBD1 (6 bases). Germline CDR1 and CDR2: SGHVS and FQNEAQ. This CDR3 is 15 amino acids long. V lost 0 bases to trimming and J lost 3 bases, with 12 bases between them. Here the CDR3 DNA reads TGTGCCAGCAGCTTAGCGAGGACAGCTTTCTACGAGCAGTACTTC. Amino acid sequence: CASSLARTAFYEQYF. The whole variable domain, remainder taken from reference TRBV7-8 and TRBJ2-7, is GAGVSQSPRYKVAKRGQDVALRCDPISGHVSLFWYQQALGQGPEFLTYFQNEAQLDKSGLPSDRFFAERPEGSVSTLKIQRTQQEDSAVYLCASSLARTAFYEQYFGPGTRLTVT.

This clonotype was detected ten times or more. The chain carries TRBV28 and TRBJ2-7; the D is unclear. The germline CDR1 and CDR2 sequences are MDHEN and SYDVKM. V was shortened by 3 bases and J by 3 bases, with 6 bases between the two germline ends. The CDR3 loop spans 12 amino acids. CDR3 in amino acids: CASSFLNYEQYF. As DNA, the CDR3 is TGTGCCAGCAGTTTCCTGAACTACGAGCAGTACTTC.

This clonotype has ten or more counts. This chain uses TRBV27 with TRBJ2-7, with D tentatively TRBD1 (5 bases). CDR3 length: 16 amino acids. V was trimmed by 0 bases and J by 0 bases, leaving 12 bases between them. Per germline, CDR1 MNHEY and CDR2 SMNVEV (reference sequence). The CDR3 region is CASSLSTGLSSYEQYF. The CDR3, as DNA: TGTGCCAGCAGTTTATCAACAGGCTTGAGCTCCTACGAGCAGTACTTC.

The chain employs TRBV11-3 and TRBJ1-5; 10 nucleotides agree with TRBD1. The CDR3 contains 16 residues. The germline CDR1 and CDR2 sequences are SGHNT and YENEEA. The ends lost 5 bases at V and 1 base at J; junction bases unmatched: 5. Written as DNA, the CDR3 is TGTGCCAGCAGCCGGGGACAGGGGAAAAGCAATCAGCCCCAGCATTTT. Residues: CASSRGQGKSNQPQHF. The variable domain in full, completed from reference TRBV11-3 and TRBJ1-5, reads EAGVVQSPRYKIIEKKQPVAFWCNPISGHNTLYWYLQNLGQGPELLIRYENEEAVDDSQLPKDRFSAERLKGVDSTLKIQPAELGDSAVYLCASSRGQGKSNQPQHFGDGTRLSIL.

This clonotype came up a few times. The gene calls are TRBV19 and TRBJ1-6; D remains ambiguous. Germline values: CDR1 LNHDA, CDR2 SQIVND (reference sequence). V gave up 3 bases and J gave up 3 bases, with 6 bases separating them. This CDR3 region has 14 residues. CDR3 sequence (DNA): TGTGCCAGTAGTATCCAGCTCTATAATTCACCCCTCCACTTT. Residues: CASSIQLYNSPLHF.

The J gene is TRBJ2-2, the V gene TRBV12-3 or TRBV12-4; D perhaps matches TRBD2 (6 bases). Trimming left V 7 bases short and J 6 bases short, with 18 bases between. The CDR3 runs 15 residues. CDR3 sequence reads: CASKRAGLAAGELFF. In nucleotides, the CDR3 is TGTGCCAGCAAAAGAGCGGGCCTCGCGGCCGGGGAGCTGTTTTTT.

The sample holds a few counts of this clonotype. The rearrangement uses TRBV9 and TRBJ1-4; TRBD1 matches at 8 bases. V shed 1 base and J 6 bases; nucleotides not matched to a gene: 5. Germline CDR1 is SGDLS and CDR2 is YYNGEE. The CDR3 spans 15 residues. DNA for the CDR3: TGTGCCAGCAGCGTATCCCACAGGGGGGATGAAAAACTGTTTTTT. It encodes CASSVSHRGDEKLFF. Full variable domain (remainder filled in from reference TRBV9 and TRBJ1-4): DSGVTQTPKHLITATGQRVTLRCSPRSGDLSVYWYQQSLDQGLQFLIQYYNGEERAKGNILERFSAQQFPDLHSELNLSSLELGDSALYFCASSVSHRGDEKLFFGSGTQLSVL.

This clonotype was recorded many times. The chain couples TRBV7-8 to TRBJ1-4, with D perhaps matching TRBD1 (6 bases). V was cut by 5 bases and J by 8 bases, with 15 bases left in between. CDR3 size: 14 residues. Germline V gives CDR1 SGHVS, CDR2 FQNEAQ. The CDR3 coding sequence is TGTGCCAGCAGCCCGGACAGAAGGGGGGAAAAACTGTTTTTT. It encodes CASSPDRRGEKLFF.

In this sample, this clonotype turned up many times. The rearrangement links TRBV27 to TRBJ2-7; possibly TRBD1 or TRBD2 for D (5 bases each). The germline gives CDR1 MNHEY, CDR2 SMNVEV (reference sequence). The V end was cut by 5 bases, the J end by 6 bases, with 20 bases between. The CDR3 totals 15 residues. CDR3 DNA sequence: TGTGCCAGCAGTCACCGACCCGGGGCCGCCTCCGAGCAGTACTTC. Translating gives CASSHRPGAASEQYF.

This clonotype has a handful of counts. V is TRBV29-1 and J is TRBJ2-5; D perhaps matches TRBD2 (6 bases). The CDR3 has 18 residues. From germline, CDR1 is SQVTM and CDR2 ANQGSEA. Trimming pared 3 bases from V and 7 bases from J, leaving 30 bases between. CDR3 loop: CSVEGVRDSWSGKGTQYF. The CDR3 bases are TGCAGCGTTGAGGGGGTAAGGGACTCCTGGAGTGGAAAAGGGACCCAGTACTTC.

This chain joins TRBV29-1 and TRBJ2-3; D may be TRBD1 (6 bases). Trimming stripped 4 bases from V and 2 bases from J, with 16 bases between. From germline, CDR1 is SQVTM and CDR2 ANQGSEA. CDR3 length: 15 residues. The chain's CDR3 is CSVASVRGFTDTQYF. The CDR3, as DNA: TGCAGCGTTGCGAGCGTCAGGGGATTCACAGATACGCAGTATTTT.